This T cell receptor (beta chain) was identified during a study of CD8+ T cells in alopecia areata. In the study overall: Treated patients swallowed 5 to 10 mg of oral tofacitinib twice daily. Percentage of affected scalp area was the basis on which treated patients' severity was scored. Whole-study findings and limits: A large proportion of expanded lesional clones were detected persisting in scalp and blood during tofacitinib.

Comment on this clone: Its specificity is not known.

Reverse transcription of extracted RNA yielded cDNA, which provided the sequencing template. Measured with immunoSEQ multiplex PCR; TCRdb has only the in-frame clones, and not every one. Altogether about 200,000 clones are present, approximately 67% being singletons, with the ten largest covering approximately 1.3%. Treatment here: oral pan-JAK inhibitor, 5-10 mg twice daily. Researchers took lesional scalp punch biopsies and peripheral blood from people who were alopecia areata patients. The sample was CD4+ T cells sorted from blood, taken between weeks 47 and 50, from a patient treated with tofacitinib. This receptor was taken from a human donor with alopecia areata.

CDR3 loop: CSVYRGGGNEQFF. DNA of the CDR3: TGCAGCGTTTACCGGGGGGGCGGCAATGAGCAGTTCTTC. The rearrangement joins TRBV29-1 to TRBJ2-1; TRBD2 matches 8 bases. Germline assignment: CDR1 SQVTM and CDR2 ANQGSEA. The J segment lost 6 bases and the V segment lost 5 bases, leaving 6 bases of the junction unmatched. The CDR3 has 13 residues.